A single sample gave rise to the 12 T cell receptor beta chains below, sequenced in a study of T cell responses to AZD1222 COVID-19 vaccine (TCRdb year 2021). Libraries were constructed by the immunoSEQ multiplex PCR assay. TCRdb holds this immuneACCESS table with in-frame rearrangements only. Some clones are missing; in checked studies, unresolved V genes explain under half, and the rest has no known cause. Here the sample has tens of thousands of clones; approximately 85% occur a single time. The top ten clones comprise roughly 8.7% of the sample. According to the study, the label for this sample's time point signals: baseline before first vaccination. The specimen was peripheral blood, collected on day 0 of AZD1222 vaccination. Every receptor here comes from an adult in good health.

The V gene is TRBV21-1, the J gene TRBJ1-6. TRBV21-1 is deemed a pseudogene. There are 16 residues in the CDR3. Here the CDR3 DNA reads TGTGCCAGCAGCATCCGAGGAGGCGGCAAGGATTCACCCCTCCACTTT. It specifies CASSIRGGGKDSPLHF.

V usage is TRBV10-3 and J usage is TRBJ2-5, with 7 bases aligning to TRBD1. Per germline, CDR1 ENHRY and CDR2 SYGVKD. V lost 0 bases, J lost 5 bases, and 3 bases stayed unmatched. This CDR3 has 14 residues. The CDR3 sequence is CAISESTGLETQYF. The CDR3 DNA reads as TGTGCCATCAGTGAGTCGACAGGGTTGGAGACCCAGTACTTC.

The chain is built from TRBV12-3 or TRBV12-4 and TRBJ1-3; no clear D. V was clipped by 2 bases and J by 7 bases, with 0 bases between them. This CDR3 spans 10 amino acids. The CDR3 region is CASSLNTIYF. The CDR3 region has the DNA TGTGCCAGCAGTTTAAACACCATATATTTT.

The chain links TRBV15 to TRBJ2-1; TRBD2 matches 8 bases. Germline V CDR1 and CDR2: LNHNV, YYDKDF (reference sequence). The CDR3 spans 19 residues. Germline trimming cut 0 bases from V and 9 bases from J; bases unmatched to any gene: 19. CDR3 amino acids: CATSRDHIVASGPTGEQFF. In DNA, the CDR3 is TGTGCCACCAGCAGAGATCATATTGTGGCTAGCGGGCCAACGGGTGAGCAGTTCTTC. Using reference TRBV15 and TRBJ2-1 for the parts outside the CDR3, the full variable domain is DAMVIQNPRYQVTQFGKPVTLSCSQTLNHNVMYWYQQKSSQAPKLLFHYYDKDFNNEADTPDNFQSRRPNTSFCFLDIRSPGLGDTAMYLCATSRDHIVASGPTGEQFFGPGTRLTVL.

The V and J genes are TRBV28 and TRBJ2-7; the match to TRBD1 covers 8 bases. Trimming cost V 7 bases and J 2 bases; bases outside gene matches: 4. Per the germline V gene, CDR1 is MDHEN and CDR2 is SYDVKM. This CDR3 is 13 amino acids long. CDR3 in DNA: TGTGCCAGCACACTGACAGGGGCCTACGAGCAGTACTTC. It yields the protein CASTLTGAYEQYF.

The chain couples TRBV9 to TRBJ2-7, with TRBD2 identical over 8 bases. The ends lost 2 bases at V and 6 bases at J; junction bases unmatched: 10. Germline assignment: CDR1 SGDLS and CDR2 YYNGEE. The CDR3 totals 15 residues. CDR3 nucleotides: TGTGCCAGCAGCGTCTGGGCGGATAGCGGGGCCGAGCAGTACTTC. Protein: CASSVWADSGAEQYF.

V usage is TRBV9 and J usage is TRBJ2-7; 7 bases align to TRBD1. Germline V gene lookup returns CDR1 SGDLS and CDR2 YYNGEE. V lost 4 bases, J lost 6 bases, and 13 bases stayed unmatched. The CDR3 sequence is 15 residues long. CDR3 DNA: TGTGCCAGCAGCCCTCTAGGACAGGCGGGTGGCGAGCAGTACTTC. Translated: CASSPLGQAGGEQYF.

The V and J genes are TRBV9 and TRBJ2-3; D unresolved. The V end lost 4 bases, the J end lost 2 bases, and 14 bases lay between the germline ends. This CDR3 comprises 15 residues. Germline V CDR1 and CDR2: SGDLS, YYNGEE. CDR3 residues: CASSSDTTFTDTQYF. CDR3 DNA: TGTGCCAGCAGCAGTGACACAACTTTCACAGATACGCAGTATTTT. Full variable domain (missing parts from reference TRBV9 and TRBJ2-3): DSGVTQTPKHLITATGQRVTLRCSPRSGDLSVYWYQQSLDQGLQFLIQYYNGEERAKGNILERFSAQQFPDLHSELNLSSLELGDSALYFCASSSDTTFTDTQYFGPGTRLTVL.

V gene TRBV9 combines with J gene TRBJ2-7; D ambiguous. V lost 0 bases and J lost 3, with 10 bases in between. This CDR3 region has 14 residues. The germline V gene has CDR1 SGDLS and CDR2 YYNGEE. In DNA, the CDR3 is TGTGCCAGCAGCGTAGGGGAACGGAGCTACGAGCAGTACTTC. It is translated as CASSVGERSYEQYF.

The CDR3 nucleotides are TGCGCCAGCAGCGGAACTAGCACAGATACGCAGTATTTT. It encodes CASSGTSTDTQYF. The rearrangement uses TRBV5-1 and TRBJ2-3; D not resolved. Trimming took 4 bases from V and 0 from J, leaving 6 bases between them. This CDR3 has 13 amino acids. CDR1 is SGHRS, CDR2 YFSETQ, per germline.

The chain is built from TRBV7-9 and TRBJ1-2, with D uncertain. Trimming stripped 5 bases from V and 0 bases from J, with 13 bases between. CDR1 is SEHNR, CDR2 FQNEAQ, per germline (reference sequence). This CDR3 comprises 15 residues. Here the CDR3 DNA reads TGTGCCAGCAGCCTATCGGGCAGAGCTAACTATGGCTACACCTTC. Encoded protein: CASSLSGRANYGYTF.

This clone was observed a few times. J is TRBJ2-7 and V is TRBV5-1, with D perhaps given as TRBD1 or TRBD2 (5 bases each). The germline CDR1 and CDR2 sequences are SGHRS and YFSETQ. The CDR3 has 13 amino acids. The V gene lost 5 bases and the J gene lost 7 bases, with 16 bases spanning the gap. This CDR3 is CASSPGPPWEQYF. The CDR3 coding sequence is TGCGCCAGCAGTCCGGGACCCCCTTGGGAGCAGTACTTC. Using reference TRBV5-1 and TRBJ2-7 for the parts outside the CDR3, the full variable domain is KAGVTQTPRYLIKTRGQQVTLSCSPISGHRSVSWYQQTPGQGLQFLFEYFSETQRNKGNFPGRFSGRQFSNSRSEMNVSTLELGDSALYLCASSPGPPWEQYFGPGTRLTVT.